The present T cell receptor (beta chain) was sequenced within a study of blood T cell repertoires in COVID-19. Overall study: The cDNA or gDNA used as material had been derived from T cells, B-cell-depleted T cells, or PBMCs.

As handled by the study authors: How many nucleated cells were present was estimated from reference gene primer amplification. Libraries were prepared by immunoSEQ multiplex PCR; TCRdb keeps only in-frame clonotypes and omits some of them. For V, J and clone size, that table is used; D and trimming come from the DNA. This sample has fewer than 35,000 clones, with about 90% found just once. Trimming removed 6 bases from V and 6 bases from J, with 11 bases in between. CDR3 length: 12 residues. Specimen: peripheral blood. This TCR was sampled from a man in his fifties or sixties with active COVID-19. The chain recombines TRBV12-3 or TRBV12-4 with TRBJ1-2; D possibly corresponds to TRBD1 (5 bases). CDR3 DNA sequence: TGTGCCAGCAGACTGATAGGGGATGGCTACACCTTC. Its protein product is CASRLIGDGYTF.